Reported below is one T cell receptor (beta chain). The record originates from a study of TIL therapy for anti-PD-1-resistant metastatic lung cancer. Study-level background: Tumor harvest preceded PD-1/PD-L1 blockade, followed by nivolumab treatment. A handful of tumors were EGFR-mutant and two were ALK-rearranged.

Specified time point: pre-treatment sample, taken before nivolumab and TIL therapy. Adults with stage 4 NSCLC were enrolled in a phase I trial. The libraries were made with immunoSEQ v3. Sequenced by immunoSEQ multiplex PCR; TCRdb stores in-frame clones only, minus some. The sample lists about 60,000 clones; around 68% were seen once. The sequence was obtained from a person aged 25 to 80 with non-small cell lung cancer. The sample consisted of blood, taken at baseline.

CDR3 bases: TGTGCCAGCAGCTTAGCGTTACAGGGGGGAGAGACCCAGTACTTC. Translation gives CASSLALQGGETQYF. J is TRBJ2-5 and V is TRBV7-9, with TRBD1 matching over 8 bases. V lost 0 bases, J lost 4 bases, and 4 bases stayed unmatched. The length of the CDR3 is 15 residues. Germline V gene data show CDR1 as SEHNR and CDR2 as FQNEAQ (reference sequence).